This T cell receptor beta chain originates from a study of early T cells in non-severe SARS-CoV-2 infection. Study context: Unsorted whole blood bulk RNA was sequenced, with unpaired chains.

This clonotype appeared a few times. TCRdb itself ran the 5' RACE reads through MiXCR, one entry per CDR3 protein. The sample yields tens of thousands of distinct CDR3 sequences, around 10% seen once. The CDR3 runs 14 residues. Germline CDR1 ENHRY, CDR2 SYGVKD. The V and J ends lost 1 base and 6 bases, in that order; junction bases with no gene match: 6. This TCR came from an adult who was a healthcare worker with PCR-confirmed SARS-CoV-2 infection or an uninfected control (not recorded which). This chain joins TRBV10-3 and TRBJ2-7; 7 positions match TRBD2. The sample was whole blood. For the CDR3, the DNA is TGTGCCATCAGTGAGTTCGGACTAGGGTTCGAGCAGTACTTC. Translated: CAISEFGLGFEQYF.